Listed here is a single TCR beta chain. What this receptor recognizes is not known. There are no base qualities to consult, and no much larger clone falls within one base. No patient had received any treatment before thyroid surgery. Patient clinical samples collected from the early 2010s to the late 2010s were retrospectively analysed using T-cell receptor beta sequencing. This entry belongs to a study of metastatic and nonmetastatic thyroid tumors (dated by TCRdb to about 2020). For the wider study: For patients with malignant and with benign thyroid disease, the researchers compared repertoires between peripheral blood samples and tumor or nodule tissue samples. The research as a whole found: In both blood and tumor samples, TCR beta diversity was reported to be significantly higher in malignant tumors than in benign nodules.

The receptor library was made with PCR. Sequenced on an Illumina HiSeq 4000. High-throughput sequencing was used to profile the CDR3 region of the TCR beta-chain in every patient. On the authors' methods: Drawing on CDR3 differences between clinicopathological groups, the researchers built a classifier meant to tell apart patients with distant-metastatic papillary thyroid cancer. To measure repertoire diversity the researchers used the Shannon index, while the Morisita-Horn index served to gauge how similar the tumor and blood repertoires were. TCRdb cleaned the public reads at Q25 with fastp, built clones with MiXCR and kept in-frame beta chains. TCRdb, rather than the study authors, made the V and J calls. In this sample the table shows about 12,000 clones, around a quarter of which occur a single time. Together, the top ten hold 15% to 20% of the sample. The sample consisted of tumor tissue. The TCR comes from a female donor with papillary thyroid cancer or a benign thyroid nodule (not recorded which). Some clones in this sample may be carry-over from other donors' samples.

The DNA sequence is TGTGCCAGCAGTCCCGAATGTCCAAGCGGAGGGCAGGGCGTCTACGAGCAGTACTTC. This codes for CASSPECPSGGQGVYEQYF. Here the chain combines TRBV28 and TRBJ2-7; a tentative D call is TRBD2 (6 bases match). V is cut by 5 bases and J by 3 bases, and the space between the germline ends is 29 bases. According to the germline V gene, CDR1 reads MDHEN and CDR2 reads SYDVKM. There are 19 amino acids in the CDR3, from cysteine to phenylalanine inclusive. Only CDR3 DNA remains: 57 bases, in frame from the first base.